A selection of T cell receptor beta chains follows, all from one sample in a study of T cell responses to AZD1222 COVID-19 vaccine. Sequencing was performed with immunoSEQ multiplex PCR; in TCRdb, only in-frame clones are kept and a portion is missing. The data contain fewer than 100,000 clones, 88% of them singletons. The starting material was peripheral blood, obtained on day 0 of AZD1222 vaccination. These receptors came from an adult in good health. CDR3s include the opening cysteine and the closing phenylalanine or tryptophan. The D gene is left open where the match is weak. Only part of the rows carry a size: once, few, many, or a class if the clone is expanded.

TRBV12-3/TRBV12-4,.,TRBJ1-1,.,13,CASSRVPSAEAFF,TGTGCCAGCAGCCGTGTCCCCTCGGCTGAAGCTTTCTTT
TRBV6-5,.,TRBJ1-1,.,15,CASSYVRGLNTEAFF,TGTGCCAGCAGTTACGTTCGGGGCCTAAACACTGAAGCTTTCTTT
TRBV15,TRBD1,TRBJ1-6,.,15,CATSGGQGLNSPLHF,TGTGCCACCAGCGGAGGACAGGGCTTAAATTCACCCCTCCACTTT
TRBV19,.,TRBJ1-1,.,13,CASRSGGPTEAFF,TGTGCCAGTAGGTCGGGGGGGCCTACTGAAGCTTTCTTT
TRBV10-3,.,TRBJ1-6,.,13,CAISERGNSPLHF,TGTGCCATCAGTGAGAGGGGAAATTCACCCCTCCACTTT
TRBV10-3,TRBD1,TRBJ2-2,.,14,CAISEQGDTGELFF,TGTGCCATCAGTGAGCAGGGGGACACCGGGGAGCTGTTTTTT
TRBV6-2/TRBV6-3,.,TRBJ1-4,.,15,CASSYSVAGVEKLFF,TGTGCCAGCAGTTACTCGGTCGCAGGGGTTGAAAAACTGTTTTTT
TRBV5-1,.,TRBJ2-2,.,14,CASSPGPHTGELFF,TGCGCCAGCAGCCCGGGACCACACACCGGGGAGCTGTTTTTT
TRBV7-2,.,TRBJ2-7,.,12,CASSYSSYEQYF,TGTGCCAGCAGCTACAGCTCCTACGAGCAGTACTTC
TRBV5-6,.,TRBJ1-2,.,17,CASSFNLGRLSPGGYTF,TGTGCCAGCAGCTTTAATCTTGGCAGACTTTCCCCAGGAGGCTACACCTTC
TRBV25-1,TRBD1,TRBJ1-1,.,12,CASRTGRSEAFF,TGTGCCAGCCGGACAGGGCGGTCTGAAGCTTTCTTT
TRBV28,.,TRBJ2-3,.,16,CASSLFPRTRPDTQYF,TGTGCCAGCAGTTTGTTCCCTCGGACTCGCCCAGATACGCAGTATTTT
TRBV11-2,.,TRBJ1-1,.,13,CASSLHEGTEAFF,TGTGCCAGCAGTTTACACGAAGGCACTGAAGCTTTCTTT
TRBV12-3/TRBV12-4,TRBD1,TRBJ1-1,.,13,CASSFDRGGGAFF,TGTGCCAGCAGTTTTGACAGGGGTGGAGGAGCTTTCTTT
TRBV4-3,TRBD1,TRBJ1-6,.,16,CASSQDGGTGISPLHF,TGCGCCAGCAGCCAAGATGGGGGGACAGGAATTTCACCCCTCCACTTT
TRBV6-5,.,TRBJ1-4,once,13,CAGRHTTNEKLFF,TGTGCCGGTCGACACACAACTAATGAAAAACTGTTTTTT